This T cell receptor (beta chain) was retrieved from a study of neoadjuvant anti-PD-1 for oral cavity cancer. Broader study findings: Greater tumor shrinkage accompanied bigger post-treatment sizes of preexisting clones. Higher pretreatment blood Treg/Th17 ratios correlated with higher pretreatment blood and lower post-treatment tumor TCRbeta clonality. Each response group had just a few patients in TCR analyses.

This clone was found once. As yet, its antigen is unknown. Tumor libraries mostly used around 5.2 ug genomic DNA, two replicates each. The data were produced by immunoSEQ multiplex PCR, yet TCRdb's version contains in-frame clones alone and is incomplete. The repertoire holds 7,500 or so clones, about half seen once, with 12% in the top ten. Germline V lookup: CDR1 SGDLS, CDR2 YYNGEE. CDR3 size: 14 residues. V trimming: 3 bases; J trimming: 0 bases; junction bases outside the gene matches: 2. The sequence was collected from a person aged 35-79 years with oral cavity squamous cell carcinoma. J is TRBJ1-1 and V is TRBV9, with 7 bases identical to TRBD1. Specimen: tumor tissue, collected before nivolumab (anti-PD-1) treatment. The CDR3 DNA sequence: TGTGCCAGCAGCGAGGGACAGATGAACACTGAAGCTTTCTTT. This sequence encodes CASSEGQMNTEAFF. Supplemented by reference TRBV9 and TRBJ1-1, the full variable domain reads DSGVTQTPKHLITATGQRVTLRCSPRSGDLSVYWYQQSLDQGLQFLIQYYNGEERAKGNILERFSAQQFPDLHSELNLSSLELGDSALYFCASSEGQMNTEAFFGQGTRLTVV.